This TCR beta chain was recorded in a study of a mutant IDH1 vaccine in newly diagnosed glioma. Study-level background: Patients received vaccination from 4-6 weeks after radiotherapy alone, or with temozolomide cycles. Every participant had undergone radiotherapy, temozolomide, or both before, and most underwent both.

The time point is: week 11, during vaccination. The content of each vaccine dose was 300 ug of mutant IDH1 20-mer peptide, and topical imiquimod accompanied it. The donors had new WHO grade 3 or 4 astrocytomas; these were IDH1-mutant and ATRX-lost. Profiling relied on immunoSEQ multiplex PCR, and the TCRdb table lists in-frame clones only, not all of them. The profile shows some 120,000 clones, 80% of them singletons. Findings of the study overall: Alterations occurring in top peripheral T cell clonotypes seemed unrelated to pseudoprogression.

Remarks on this clone: What it recognizes is unknown.

The CDR3 totals 18 residues. Germline lookup yields CDR1 LGHNA and CDR2 YSLEER. Trimming removed 0 bases from V and 7 bases from J; junction bases left unmatched: 12. The origin of this receptor is a man between 35 and 55 years old with glioma. The sequencing here drew on PBMCs, taken from a glioma patient whose treatment included an IDH1 peptide vaccine. V is TRBV4-3 and J is TRBJ2-5; TRBD2 aligns across 12 bases. CDR3 loop: CASSQEPPTSGGLGTQYF. CDR3 DNA: TGCGCCAGCAGCCAAGAACCCCCTACTAGCGGGGGGTTAGGGACCCAGTACTTC.